The 17 T cell receptor beta chains presented below share a single source sample, sequenced in a study of T cell repertoires in aging, cancer and after chemotherapy. Amplification of TCR beta used genomic DNA extracted from peripheral blood. A mixed TRB-A/B primer pool amplified rearranged TRB by multiplex touch-down PCR. In TCRdb, the multiplex PCR reads were re-called with MiXCR into one record per CDR3 protein. Among some 8,100 distinct CDR3 sequences, approximately 35% were seen once, and the ten largest hold about 5%. Sequencing input: blood. These receptors were collected from a human donor in good health.

The rearrangement joins TRBV19 to TRBJ1-1; no firm D call. This CDR3 is built from 17 residues. Germline CDR1 is LNHDA and CDR2 is SQIVND (reference sequence). V lost 5 bases and J lost 6, with 25 bases in between. The CDR3 coding sequence is TGTGCCAGTAGTTTACCCAGGAGGAAAAAACGGTCCGCTGAAGCTTTCTTT. Its protein product is CASSLPRRKKRSAEAFF.

V gene TRBV19 combines with J gene TRBJ2-7; possibly TRBD2 for D (6 bases). The CDR3 is 14 amino acids. V was shortened by 2 bases and J by 1 base, with 9 bases between the two germline ends. CDR1 is LNHDA and CDR2 is SQIVND in the germline V gene (reference sequence). DNA for the CDR3: TGTGCCAGTAGTATATCACTAGCTTCCTACGAGCAGTACTTC. This sequence encodes CASSISLASYEQYF. The full variable domain, in which reference TRBV19 and TRBJ2-7 provide the parts outside the CDR3, is DGGITQSPKYLFRKEGQNVTLSCEQNLNHDAMYWYRQDPGQGLRLIYYSQIVNDFQKGDIAEGYSVSREKKESFPLTVTSAQKNPTAFYLCASSISLASYEQYFGPGTRLTVT.

In this sample, this clonotype turned up a few times. The chain uses TRBV12-3 or TRBV12-4 and TRBJ2-5; 12 nucleotides line up with TRBD2. With V trimmed by 1 base and J by 4 bases, 10 bases remained unmatched. The length of the CDR3 is 18 residues. CDR3 DNA sequence: TGTGCCAGCAGTTTAGGGCTAGCGGGAGGGCCTGTTCGAGAGACCCAGTACTTC. Translated, it gives CASSLGLAGGPVRETQYF.

This clonotype was detected a few times. The rearrangement links TRBV5-6 to TRBJ2-3; 7 bases are shared with TRBD1. Germline V gives CDR1 SGHDT, CDR2 YYEEEE. This CDR3 is 18 amino acids long. J was trimmed by 2 bases and V by 3 bases; bases with no gene match: 15. The CDR3 DNA reads TGTGCCAGCAGCTCCCGGCCGGGACAGTCTATAACCACAGATACGCAGTATTTT. This gives the protein CASSSRPGQSITTDTQYF.

This chain links TRBV4-3 with TRBJ2-2, with a tentative D call TRBD2 (6 bases). Trimming removed 0 bases at V and 8 bases at J, with 16 bases between. In germline, CDR1 is LGHNA, CDR2 YSLEER. There are 16 residues in the CDR3. The CDR3 protein is CASSQDLGLLGGELFF. As DNA, the CDR3 is TGCGCCAGCAGCCAAGATCTGGGACTTTTAGGAGGGGAGCTGTTTTTT.

With respect to this clonotype: A junction end diverges from the germline sequence, so it may reflect a read error. V and J are TRBV6-2 or TRBV6-3 and TRBJ2-7; 7 nucleotides align to TRBD2. The CDR3 length is 14 residues. The germline CDR1 and CDR2 sequences are MNHEY and SVGEGT. This chain's CDR3 is CATAYAGGSSEQYF. DNA of the CDR3: TGTGCCACCGCCTACGCCGGGGGGTCCTCCGAGCAGTACTTC.

This clonotype has a handful of counts. The chain uses TRBV30 and TRBJ2-4; D may match TRBD1 or TRBD2 (6 bases each). This CDR3 has 15 amino acids. Germline loops: CDR1 GTSNPN, CDR2 SVGIG (reference sequence). V was clipped by 3 bases and J by 5 bases, with 17 bases between them. CDR3 residues: CAWRGIGGTQNIQYF. In DNA, the CDR3 is TGTGCCTGGAGAGGCATCGGGGGCACCCAAAACATTCAGTACTTC.

Points on this clonotype: Since a much larger clone is just one base distant, this may be a read error. The chain couples TRBV15 to TRBJ2-3, with TRBD2 matching 9 bases. The CDR3 runs to 15 residues. Losses at the gene ends were 0 bases for V and 7 bases for J; bases not matched to a gene: 5. Germline CDR1 and CDR2: LNHNV and YYDKDF (reference sequence). DNA for the CDR3: TGTGCCACCAGCAGAGATGCGGGGGGGCCTAATACGCAGTATTTT. Amino acid sequence: CATSRDAGGPNTQYF.

This clonotype was recorded a few times. This chain connects TRBV5-5 to TRBJ2-1; 7 positions agree with TRBD2. Germline V gene lookup returns CDR1 SGHKS and CDR2 YYEKEE (reference sequence). The CDR3 spans 16 residues. The V segment lost 1 base and the J segment 2 bases; nucleotides outside the gene matches: 6. DNA of the CDR3: TGTGCCAGCAGCTTGTCACTAGCGCCGACCTACAATGAGCAGTTCTTC. As protein: CASSLSLAPTYNEQFF. Together with reference TRBV5-5 and TRBJ2-1, the CDR3 gives the full variable domain: DAGVTQSPTHLIKTRGQQVTLRCSPISGHKSVSWYQQVLGQGPQFIFQYYEKEERGRGNFPDRFSARQFPNYSSELNVNALLLGDSALYLCASSLSLAPTYNEQFFGPGTRLTVL.

The chain employs TRBV11-1 and TRBJ2-3; 9 bases map to TRBD1. V lost 5 bases to trimming and J lost 4 bases; unmatched junction nucleotides: 10. This CDR3 is 16 amino acids long. The germline V gene has CDR1 SGHAT and CDR2 FQDESV (reference sequence). CDR3 sequence reads: CASSRQRTGVSDTQYF. The CDR3 DNA reads as TGTGCCAGCAGCCGCCAAAGGACAGGGGTCTCAGATACGCAGTATTTT.

There are a few counts of this clonotype. V and J are TRBV19 and TRBJ1-4; D remains unclear. There are 15 residues in the CDR3. The V end lost 5 bases, the J end lost 5 bases, and 15 bases lay between the germline ends. Germline assignment: CDR1 LNHDA and CDR2 SQIVND (reference sequence). The CDR3 spells CASSRGADPNEKLFF. In nucleotides, the CDR3 is TGTGCCAGTAGTCGAGGAGCAGACCCCAATGAAAAACTGTTTTTT.

The CDR3 DNA is TGTGCCAGCAGCTTAATGGGGGTCCAAGAGACCCAGTACTTC. Translated, it gives CASSLMGVQETQYF. This rearrangement joins TRBV7-2 to TRBJ2-5; D could derive from TRBD1 or TRBD2 (5 bases each). Trimming left V 2 bases short and J 1 base short, with 8 bases between. The CDR3 consists of 14 residues. CDR1 and CDR2 from the germline V gene are SGHTA and FQGNSA. Based on the CDR3 plus reference TRBV7-2 and TRBJ2-5, the full variable domain is GAGVSQSPSNKVTEKGKDVELRCDPISGHTALYWYRQSLGQGLEFLIYFQGNSAPDKSGLPSDRFSAERTGGSVSTLTIQRTQQEDSAVYLCASSLMGVQETQYFGPGTRLLVL.

This clonotype is labeled as medium-sized (0.01 to 0.1%). This chain links TRBV5-5 with TRBJ2-7; either TRBD1 or TRBD2 may fit D (5 bases each). Germline V gene lookup returns CDR1 SGHKS and CDR2 YYEKEE (reference sequence). The V and J ends lost 3 bases and 5 bases respectively, with 18 bases between them. This CDR3 region has 15 residues. The CDR3 region is CASSSTGPSWDEQYF. CDR3 nucleotides: TGTGCCAGCAGCTCCACGGGACCCTCCTGGGACGAGCAGTACTTC. Together with reference TRBV5-5 and TRBJ2-7, the CDR3 gives the full variable domain: DAGVTQSPTHLIKTRGQQVTLRCSPISGHKSVSWYQQVLGQGPQFIFQYYEKEERGRGNFPDRFSARQFPNYSSELNVNALLLGDSALYLCASSSTGPSWDEQYFGPGTRLTVT.

The chain combines TRBV5-6 with TRBJ1-5; D is uncertain. Per germline, CDR1 SGHDT and CDR2 YYEEEE. This CDR3 spans 13 amino acids. V lost 0 bases, J lost 8 bases, and 9 bases lay in between. The CDR3 nucleotides read TGTGCCAGCAGCTTGGGCCCCGGGAAGCCCCAGCATTTT. This sequence encodes CASSLGPGKPQHF.

This clonotype was seen only a few times. J is TRBJ1-2 and V is TRBV29-1; a weak D match, TRBD1 (5 bases). Germline V CDR1 and CDR2: SQVTM, ANQGSEA. The CDR3 extends over 10 amino acids. Between the trimmed V and J ends, which lost 5 bases and 8 bases, there was a span of 9 bases. CDR3 DNA: TGCAGCGTTCTGGGGGGGGGCTACACCTTC. It translates to CSVLGGGYTF.

The rearrangement links TRBV5-1 to TRBJ2-7; D is ambiguous. The V end lost 0 bases, the J end lost 5 bases, and 12 bases lay between the germline ends. The CDR3 is 14 residues long. From germline, CDR1 is SGHRS and CDR2 YFSETQ. The CDR3 sequence is CASSLEPAYDEQYF. The CDR3, as DNA: TGCGCCAGCAGCTTGGAGCCAGCCTACGACGAGCAGTACTTC.

The rearrangement links TRBV10-3 to TRBJ1-2, with TRBD1 as a possible D gene (5 bases). CDR1 ENHRY and CDR2 SYGVKD come from the germline V gene. The length of the CDR3 is 14 residues. Trimming took 1 base from V and 5 from J, leaving 11 bases between them. CDR3 loop: CAISEWSRDYGYTF. DNA for the CDR3: TGTGCCATCAGTGAGTGGTCCAGGGATTATGGCTACACCTTC.